This passage covers 23 T cell receptor beta chains from one sample sequenced in a study of control samples from healthy donors and cancer patients. Clones were read by immunoSEQ multiplex PCR, and TCRdb kept only the in-frame ones, dropping some. The sample comprises 100,000 to 150,000 clones, approximately 90% of which are singletons, and about 2.3% rests with the top ten. Sequenced sample: blood. The source of these receptors is a middle-aged man in good health.

The rearrangement uses TRBV10-1 and TRBJ1-1, with D possibly TRBD1 on 5 matching bases. Germline CDR1 WNHNN, CDR2 SYGVQD (reference sequence). The V end lost 0 bases, the J end lost 8 bases, and 10 bases lay between the germline ends. The CDR3 sequence is 13 residues long. Here the CDR3 reads CASSESPGREAFF. As DNA, the CDR3 is TGCGCCAGCAGTGAGTCCCCGGGACGCGAAGCTTTCTTT.

The chain links TRBV5-4 to TRBJ2-1; 9 bases line up with TRBD1. The J segment lost 7 bases and the V segment lost 3 bases, leaving 8 bases of the junction unmatched. This CDR3 spans 15 amino acids. Per germline, CDR1 SGHNT and CDR2 YYREEE (reference sequence). CDR3 in amino acids: CASSSKTGGKNEQFF. CDR3 in DNA: TGTGCCAGCAGCTCCAAAACAGGGGGCAAGAATGAGCAGTTCTTC.

The chain combines TRBV3-1 (or the pseudogene TRBV3-2) with TRBJ2-5, with unresolved D. Trimming took 7 bases from V and 3 from J, leaving 9 bases between them. CDR3 size: 12 residues. Germline lookup yields CDR1 LGHDT and CDR2 YNNKEL (reference sequence). The CDR3: CASTLGKETQYF. CDR3 bases: TGTGCCAGCACCCTTGGAAAAGAGACCCAGTACTTC.

The V gene is TRBV9, the J gene TRBJ2-7; tentatively, D is TRBD1 (5 bases). The CDR3 is 14 amino acids. Germline-derived CDR1 and CDR2 are SGDLS and YYNGEE. Trimming pared 1 base from V and 7 bases from J, leaving 15 bases between. Here the CDR3 DNA reads TGTGCCAGCAGCGTATGGGGCGTAGATAGGGAGCAGTACTTC. Encoded protein: CASSVWGVDREQYF.

The CDR3 coding sequence is TGCGCCAGCAGCTTGCGAGCGGGGGATTCAGATACGCAGTATTTT. It specifies CASSLRAGDSDTQYF. This rearrangement joins TRBV5-1 to TRBJ2-3; 8 bases map to TRBD2. J lost 4 bases, V lost 1 base, and 5 bases had no gene match. Germline V gives CDR1 SGHRS, CDR2 YFSETQ. The length of the CDR3 is 15 residues.

The chain couples TRBV24-1 to TRBJ1-2; no reliable D call. The V gene's germline CDR1 is KGHDR and CDR2 SFDVKD. This CDR3 comprises 13 residues. Trimming stripped 3 bases from V and 4 bases from J, with 8 bases between. CDR3 in DNA: TGTGCCACCAGTGATCCCCTTAGCTATGGCTACACCTTC. It codes for CATSDPLSYGYTF.

The chain is built from TRBV5-1 and TRBJ2-5; 11 bases agree with TRBD2. Germline V gene data show CDR1 as SGHRS and CDR2 as YFSETQ. Trimming cost V 4 bases and J 7 bases; bases outside gene matches: 12. This CDR3 has 16 residues. The CDR3 nucleotides are TGCGCCAGCAGCATAATTAGCGGGGGGGCCTCTGGGACCCAGTACTTC. Translation gives CASSIISGGASGTQYF.

V is TRBV5-1 and J is TRBJ2-3, with D tentatively TRBD1 (5 bases). CDR1 SGHRS and CDR2 YFSETQ come from the germline V gene. V lost 4 bases and J lost 2, with 11 bases in between. This CDR3 region has 14 residues. CDR3 DNA: TGCGCCAGCAGCAATAGGGGCAACACAGATACGCAGTATTTT. Translation: CASSNRGNTDTQYF.

V and J are TRBV4-2 and TRBJ1-5, with D perhaps matching TRBD1 (5 bases). Germline V gene data show CDR1 as LGHNA and CDR2 as YNFKEQ. V gave up 0 bases and J gave up 0 bases, with 12 bases separating them. The CDR3 has 17 amino acids. This chain's CDR3 is CASSQEGARDSNQPQHF. The CDR3 coding sequence is TGTGCCAGCAGCCAAGAAGGGGCTCGGGATAGCAATCAGCCCCAGCATTTT.

This chain uses TRBV5-1 with TRBJ2-5, with D uncertain. Trimming shortened V by 2 bases and J by 2 bases, and 7 bases separated the two germline ends. The CDR3 spans 13 residues. The germline V gene encodes CDR1 SGHRS and CDR2 YFSETQ. DNA of the CDR3: TGCGCCAGCAGCTTTACTACACAAGAGACCCAGTACTTC. It translates to CASSFTTQETQYF.

J is TRBJ2-5 and V is TRBV3-1 (or the pseudogene TRBV3-2); D is undetermined. In germline, CDR1 is LGHDT, CDR2 YNNKEL (reference sequence). Trimming took 2 bases from V and 0 from J, leaving 13 bases between them. The CDR3 is 16 residues long. The CDR3 DNA sequence: TGTGCCAGCAGCCAACAAAAGCCCTGGTACCAAGAGACCCAGTACTTC. Translating it yields CASSQQKPWYQETQYF.

The table lists this clone with a count of one. The J gene is TRBJ2-3, the V gene TRBV7-3; D possibly corresponds to TRBD2 (5 bases). The CDR3 consists of 13 residues. Trimming removed 4 bases at V and 3 bases at J, with 8 bases between. Germline CDR1 SGHTA, CDR2 FQGTGA. Here the CDR3 DNA reads TGTGCCAGCAGCTCCCCGGGGACAGATACGCAGTATTTT. Protein sequence: CASSSPGTDTQYF.

This chain connects TRBV6-1 to TRBJ1-5, with unresolved D. The germline V gene has CDR1 MNHNS and CDR2 SASEGT. Trimming shortened V by 2 bases and J by 7 bases, and 6 bases separated the two germline ends. The CDR3 has 12 residues. CDR3 sequence: CASSEPVQPQHF. DNA of the CDR3: TGTGCCAGCAGTGAACCAGTACAGCCCCAGCATTTT.

This chain joins TRBV5-5 and TRBJ2-1; 14 nucleotides agree with TRBD2. The trim removed 4 bases at V and 10 bases at J, leaving 7 bases unmatched. CDR1 and CDR2 from the germline V gene are SGHKS and YYEKEE (reference sequence). The CDR3 is 15 residues long. The CDR3 is CASSVTSGGAREQFF. The CDR3 DNA reads as TGTGCCAGCAGCGTGACTAGCGGGGGGGCCCGCGAGCAGTTCTTC.

The rearrangement joins TRBV7-2 to TRBJ2-7; possibly TRBD1 for D (7 bases). The germline V gene has CDR1 SGHTA and CDR2 FQGNSA. This CDR3 spans 15 amino acids. Trimming stripped 5 bases from V and 6 bases from J, with 20 bases between. CDR3 sequence: CASSPRQGGPGEQYF. CDR3 nucleotide sequence: TGTGCCAGCAGCCCCCGGCAGGGGGGTCCCGGCGAGCAGTACTTC.

This clone was recorded once. The chain carries TRBV5-5 and TRBJ2-1; perhaps TRBD2 as D (6 bases). The CDR3 loop spans 15 amino acids. V shed 4 bases and J shed 5 bases, with 16 bases lying between them. Germline CDR1 is SGHKS and CDR2 is YYEKEE (reference sequence). CDR3 region: CASSPTSYPNNEQFF. In DNA form, the CDR3 reads TGTGCCAGCAGCCCGACTAGTTATCCGAACAATGAGCAGTTCTTC.

This clone was counted many times. The genes are TRBV5-4 and TRBJ2-2; 8 bases align to TRBD2. The CDR3 is 18 amino acids. V dropped 2 bases and J dropped 4; count of bases not matched to a gene: 13. CDR1 is SGHNT and CDR2 is YYREEE in the germline V gene (reference sequence). The CDR3 sequence is CASSLTGGAFGATGELFF. In nucleotides, the CDR3 is TGTGCCAGCAGCTTAACGGGGGGGGCCTTCGGTGCCACCGGGGAGCTGTTTTTT.

This chain links TRBV5-6 with TRBJ1-1; no definite D call. The germline V gene has CDR1 SGHDT and CDR2 YYEEEE. Trimming took 0 bases from V and 4 from J, leaving 10 bases between them. The CDR3 extends over 14 amino acids. CDR3 residues: CASSLVGVATEAFF. The CDR3 DNA reads TGTGCCAGCAGCTTGGTCGGGGTCGCCACTGAAGCTTTCTTT. The full variable domain, completed using reference TRBV5-6 and TRBJ1-1, is DAGVTQSPTHLIKTRGQQVTLRCSPKSGHDTVSWYQQALGQGPQFIFQYYEEEERQRGNFPDRFSGHQFPNYSSELNVNALLLGDSALYLCASSLVGVATEAFFGQGTRLTVV.

This chain joins TRBV7-2 and TRBJ1-1; a weak D match, TRBD1 (5 bases). This CDR3 spans 14 amino acids. V was clipped by 2 bases and J by 4 bases, with 11 bases between them. The germline V gene has CDR1 SGHTA and CDR2 FQGNSA. The CDR3 bases are TGTGCCAGCAGCTTAAAAAGGGGCGGCACTGAAGCTTTCTTT. This encodes CASSLKRGGTEAFF.

This chain uses TRBV6-6 with TRBJ2-1; D remains unclear. V was cut by 0 bases and J by 4 bases, with 10 bases left in between. This CDR3 is 15 amino acids long. Germline-derived CDR1 and CDR2 are MNHNY and SVGAGI (reference sequence). The CDR3 nucleotides are TGTGCCAGCAGTTACTCTGCAGGAGCTTACAATGAGCAGTTCTTC. Translating gives CASSYSAGAYNEQFF.

The chain employs TRBV5-1 and TRBJ1-2; 7 bases are shared with TRBD1. This CDR3 is 14 amino acids long. Unmatched junction bases numbered 7, after V lost 6 bases and J lost 2 bases. Germline-derived CDR1 and CDR2 are SGHRS and YFSETQ. CDR3 bases: TGCGCCAGCAACCCCTTAGGGGGCAACTATGGCTACACCTTC. Translated: CASNPLGGNYGYTF. Supplemented by reference TRBV5-1 and TRBJ1-2, the full variable domain reads KAGVTQTPRYLIKTRGQQVTLSCSPISGHRSVSWYQQTPGQGLQFLFEYFSETQRNKGNFPGRFSGRQFSNSRSEMNVSTLELGDSALYLCASNPLGGNYGYTFGSGTRLTVV.

The J gene is TRBJ2-7, the V gene TRBV10-3, with 10 positions matching TRBD1. Germline assignment: CDR1 ENHRY and CDR2 SYGVKD. This CDR3 comprises 14 residues. The J segment lost 6 bases and the V segment lost 10 bases, leaving 12 bases of the junction unmatched. The chain's CDR3 is CATSPGTGALEQYF. In DNA form, the CDR3 reads TGTGCCACCTCGCCGGGGACAGGGGCCCTCGAGCAGTACTTC.

The chain recombines TRBV5-1 with TRBJ2-1; a weak D match, TRBD2 (6 bases). The CDR3 spans 13 residues. CDR1 is SGHRS, CDR2 YFSETQ, per germline. Trimming took off 4 bases at V and 3 bases at J, with 8 bases between the two ends. CDR3 bases: TGCGCCAGCAGCCTTAGCGGCTACAATGAGCAGTTCTTC. The encoded protein is CASSLSGYNEQFF.